This T cell receptor beta chain emerged from a study of regulatory T cells in long-lasting Graves disease. Study-level findings and limits: Persistent disease was characterized by preferential usage of TRBV28, TRBJ1-2 and TRBJ2-5.

This clonotype was observed many times. Its specificity is not known. CDR1 is MDHEN and CDR2 is SYDVKM in the germline V gene. The length of the CDR3 is 12 residues. Trimming at V came to 9 bases and at J to 8 bases, leaving 9 bases not matched to a gene. Both iRepertoire HTBI primers and Arm-PCR of CDR3 regions were used to build the TCR beta libraries. TCRdb recomputed calls from the multiplex PCR reads with MiXCR, one row per CDR3 protein. Here the sample spans around 480,000 distinct CDR3 sequences, around 16% being singletons. Time point indicated: newly diagnosed GD, antithyroid drugs for less than 3 months. The TCR library used RNA extracted from PBMCs. These records were also assigned to another study, of T cells in Graves' hyperthyroidism and ophthalmopathy. From that report: The study excluded patients with uncontrolled infection, other autoimmune disease, pregnancy or lactation. The HTBI primer set was used in a first-round RT-PCR of the TCR CDR3. For ophthalmopathy, model prediction preceded onset by a median about 6.2 months.

The source of this sequence is a man aged 35-49 years with Graves disease. The chain uses TRBV28 and TRBJ1-2, with TRBD1 matching over 7 bases. This specimen was peripheral blood mononuclear cells (PBMCs), taken at new diagnosis, from a patient treated with antithyroid drugs. CDR3 in DNA: TGTGCCAGTCGGGACAGAGGATCCGGCTACACCTTC. Its protein is CASRDRGSGYTF.